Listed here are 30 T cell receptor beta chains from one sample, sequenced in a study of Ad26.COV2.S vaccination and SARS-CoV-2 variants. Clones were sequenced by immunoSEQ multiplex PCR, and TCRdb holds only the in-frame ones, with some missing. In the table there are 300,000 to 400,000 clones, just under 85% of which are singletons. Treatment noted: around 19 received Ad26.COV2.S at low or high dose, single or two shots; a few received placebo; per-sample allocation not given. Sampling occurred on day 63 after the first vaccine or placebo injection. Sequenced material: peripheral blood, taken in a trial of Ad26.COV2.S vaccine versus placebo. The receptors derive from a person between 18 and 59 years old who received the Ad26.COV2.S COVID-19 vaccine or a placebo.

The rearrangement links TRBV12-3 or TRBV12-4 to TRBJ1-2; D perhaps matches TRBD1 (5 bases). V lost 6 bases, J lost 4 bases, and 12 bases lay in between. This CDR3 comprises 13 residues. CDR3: CASSTGSFYGYTF. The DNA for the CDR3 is TGTGCCAGCAGCACAGGTTCCTTCTATGGCTACACCTTC.

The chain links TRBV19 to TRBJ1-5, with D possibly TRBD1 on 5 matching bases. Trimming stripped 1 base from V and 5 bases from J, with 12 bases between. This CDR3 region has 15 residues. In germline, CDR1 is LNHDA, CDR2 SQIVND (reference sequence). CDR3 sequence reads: CASSIVGEGHQPQHF. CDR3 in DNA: TGTGCCAGTAGTATAGTCGGGGAGGGGCATCAGCCCCAGCATTTT.

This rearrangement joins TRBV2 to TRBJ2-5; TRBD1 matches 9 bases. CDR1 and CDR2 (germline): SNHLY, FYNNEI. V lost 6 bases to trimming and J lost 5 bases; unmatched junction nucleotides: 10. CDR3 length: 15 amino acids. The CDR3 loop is CASRAGTGRRETQYF. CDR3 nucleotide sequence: TGTGCCAGCAGGGCCGGGACAGGGAGGAGGGAGACCCAGTACTTC.

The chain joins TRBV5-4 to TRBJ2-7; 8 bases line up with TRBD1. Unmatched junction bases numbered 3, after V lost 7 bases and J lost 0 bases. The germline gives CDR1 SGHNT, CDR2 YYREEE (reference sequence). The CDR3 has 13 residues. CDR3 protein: CASGDRGSYEQYF. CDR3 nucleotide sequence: TGTGCCAGCGGCGACAGGGGCTCCTACGAGCAGTACTTC.

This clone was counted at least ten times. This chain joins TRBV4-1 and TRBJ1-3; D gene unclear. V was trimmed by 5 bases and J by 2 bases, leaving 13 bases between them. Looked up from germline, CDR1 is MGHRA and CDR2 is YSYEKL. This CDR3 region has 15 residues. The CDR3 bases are TGCGCCAGCAGCAAGACTGTACAAGCTGGAAACACCATATATTTT. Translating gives CASSKTVQAGNTIYF.

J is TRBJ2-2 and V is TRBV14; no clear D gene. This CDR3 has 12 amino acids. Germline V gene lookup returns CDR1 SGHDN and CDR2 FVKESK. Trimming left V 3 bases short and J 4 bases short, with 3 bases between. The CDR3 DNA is TGTGCCAGCAGCCAGACCACCGGGGAGCTGTTTTTT. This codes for CASSQTTGELFF.

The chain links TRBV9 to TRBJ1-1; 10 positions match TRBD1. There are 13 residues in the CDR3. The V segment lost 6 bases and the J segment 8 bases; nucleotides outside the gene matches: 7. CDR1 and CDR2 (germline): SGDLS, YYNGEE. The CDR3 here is CASTLQDRGEAFF. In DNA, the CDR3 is TGTGCCAGCACCCTCCAGGACAGGGGGGAAGCTTTCTTT.

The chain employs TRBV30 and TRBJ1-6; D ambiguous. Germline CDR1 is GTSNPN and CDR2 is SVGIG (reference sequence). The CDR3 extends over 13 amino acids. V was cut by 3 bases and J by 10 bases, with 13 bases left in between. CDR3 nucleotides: TGTGCCTGGAGCGCTCTAGTGAGGTCACCCCTCCACTTT. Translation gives CAWSALVRSPLHF.

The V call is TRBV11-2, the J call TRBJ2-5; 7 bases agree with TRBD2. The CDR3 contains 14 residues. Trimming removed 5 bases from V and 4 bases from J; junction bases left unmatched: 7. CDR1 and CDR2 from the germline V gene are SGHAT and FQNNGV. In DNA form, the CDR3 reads TGTGCCAGCAGCCAGTTTGGGGGGGGAGAGACCCAGTACTTC. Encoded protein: CASSQFGGGETQYF.

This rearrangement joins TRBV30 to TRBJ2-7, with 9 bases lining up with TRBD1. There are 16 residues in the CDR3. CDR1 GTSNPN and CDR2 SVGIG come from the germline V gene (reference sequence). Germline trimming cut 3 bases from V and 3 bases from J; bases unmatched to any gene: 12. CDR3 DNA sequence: TGTGCCTGGAGCCTAACCGGACAGGGGACAATCTACGAGCAGTACTTC. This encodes CAWSLTGQGTIYEQYF.

CDR3 protein: CASSPFGEQYF. For the CDR3, the DNA is TGTGCCAGCAGCCCCTTTGGCGAGCAGTACTTC. J is TRBJ2-7 and V is TRBV2; D unclear. CDR3 length: 11 residues. The germline V gene has CDR1 SNHLY and CDR2 FYNNEI. Trimming removed 6 bases from V and 6 bases from J, with 9 bases in between.

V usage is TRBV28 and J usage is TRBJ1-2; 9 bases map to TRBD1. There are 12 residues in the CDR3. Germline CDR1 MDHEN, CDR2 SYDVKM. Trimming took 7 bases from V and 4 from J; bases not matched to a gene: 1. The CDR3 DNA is TGTGCCAGCACGACAGGGGGCTATGGCTACACCTTC. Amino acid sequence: CASTTGGYGYTF.

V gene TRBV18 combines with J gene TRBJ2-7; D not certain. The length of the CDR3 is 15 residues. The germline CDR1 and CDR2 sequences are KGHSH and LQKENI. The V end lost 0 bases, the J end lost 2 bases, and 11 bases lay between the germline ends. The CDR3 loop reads CASSPPSAAAYEQYF. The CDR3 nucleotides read TGTGCCAGCTCACCACCGTCGGCGGCAGCCTACGAGCAGTACTTC.

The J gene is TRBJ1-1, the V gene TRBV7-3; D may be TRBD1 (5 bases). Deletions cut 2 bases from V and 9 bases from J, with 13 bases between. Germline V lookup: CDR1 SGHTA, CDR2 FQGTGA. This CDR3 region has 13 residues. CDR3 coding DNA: TGTGCCAGCAGCTTACGCCGGGGCTCCAAAGCTTTCTTT. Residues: CASSLRRGSKAFF.

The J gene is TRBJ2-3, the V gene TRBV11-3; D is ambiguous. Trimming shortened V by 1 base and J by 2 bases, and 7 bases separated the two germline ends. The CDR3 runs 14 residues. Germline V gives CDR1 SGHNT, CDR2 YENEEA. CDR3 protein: CASSLGTTTDTQYF. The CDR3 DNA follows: TGTGCCAGCAGCTTAGGTACTACCACAGATACGCAGTATTTT.

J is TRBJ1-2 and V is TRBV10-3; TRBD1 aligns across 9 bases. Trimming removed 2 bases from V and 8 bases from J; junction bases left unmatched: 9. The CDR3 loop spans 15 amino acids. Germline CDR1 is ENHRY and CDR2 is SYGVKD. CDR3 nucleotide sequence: TGTGCCATCAGTGAGAATCCCGGGACAGGGACAGGCTACACCTTC. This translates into CAISENPGTGTGYTF.

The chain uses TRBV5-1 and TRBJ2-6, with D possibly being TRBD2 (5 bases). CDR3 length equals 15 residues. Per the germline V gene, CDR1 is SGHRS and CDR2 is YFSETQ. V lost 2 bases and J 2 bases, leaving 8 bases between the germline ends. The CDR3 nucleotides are TGCGCCAGCAGCTTTGAGGGAACTGGGGCCAACGTCCTGACTTTC. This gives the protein CASSFEGTGANVLTF.

Here the CDR3 reads CASSSRDRGASPLHF. The CDR3 DNA follows: TGCGCCAGCAGCTCCCGGGACAGGGGGGCATCACCCCTCCACTTT. The chain employs TRBV5-1 and TRBJ1-6, with 11 bases matching TRBD1. The CDR3 has 15 amino acids. The J segment lost 10 bases and the V segment lost 3 bases, leaving 6 bases of the junction unmatched. CDR1 SGHRS and CDR2 YFSETQ come from the germline V gene.

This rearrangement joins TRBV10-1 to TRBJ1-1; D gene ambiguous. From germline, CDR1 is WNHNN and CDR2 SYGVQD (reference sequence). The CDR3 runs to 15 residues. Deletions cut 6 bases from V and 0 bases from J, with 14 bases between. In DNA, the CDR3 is TGCGCCAGCAGAGAGGGCCCGGGGATGAACACTGAAGCTTTCTTT. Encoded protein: CASREGPGMNTEAFF.

The CDR3 here is CASTEMGQGFDEQYF. The CDR3 nucleotides read TGTGCCAGCACAGAAATGGGACAGGGGTTTGACGAGCAGTACTTC. The rearrangement joins TRBV7-6 to TRBJ2-7; 10 bases map to TRBD1. V was clipped by 7 bases and J by 5 bases; unmatched bases: 11. Germline loops: CDR1 SGHVS, CDR2 FNYEAQ. The CDR3 is 15 amino acids.

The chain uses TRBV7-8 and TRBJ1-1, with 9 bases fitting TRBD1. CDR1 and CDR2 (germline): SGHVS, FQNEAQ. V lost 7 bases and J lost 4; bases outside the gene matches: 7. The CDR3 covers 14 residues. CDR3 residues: CASKPMTGGTEAFF. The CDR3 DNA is TGTGCCAGCAAACCCATGACAGGGGGCACTGAAGCTTTCTTT.

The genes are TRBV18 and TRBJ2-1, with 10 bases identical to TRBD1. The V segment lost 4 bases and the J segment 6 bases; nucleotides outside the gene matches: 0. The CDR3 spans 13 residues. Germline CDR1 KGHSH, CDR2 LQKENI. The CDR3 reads CASSRTGGNEQFF. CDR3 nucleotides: TGTGCCAGCTCACGGACAGGGGGCAATGAGCAGTTCTTC. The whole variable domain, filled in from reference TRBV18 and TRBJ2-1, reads NAGVMQNPRHLVRRRGQEARLRCSPMKGHSHVYWYRQLPEEGLKFMVYLQKENIIDESGMPKERFSAEFPKEGPSILRIQQVVRGDSAAYFCASSRTGGNEQFFGPGTRLTVL.

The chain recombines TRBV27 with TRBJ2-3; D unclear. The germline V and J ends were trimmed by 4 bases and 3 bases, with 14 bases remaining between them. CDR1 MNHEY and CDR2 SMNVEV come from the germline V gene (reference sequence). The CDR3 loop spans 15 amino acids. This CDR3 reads CASSSFSIHTDTQYF. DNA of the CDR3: TGTGCCAGCAGTTCGTTCTCAATTCATACAGATACGCAGTATTTT.

The DNA for the CDR3 is TGTGCCAGCAGCTTAAGTAGAGCAGGGTTCTCTGGAAACACCATATATTTT. It translates to CASSLSRAGFSGNTIYF. The V and J genes are TRBV7-2 and TRBJ1-3, with a weak D call TRBD1 (5 bases). CDR3 length equals 17 residues. With 2 bases removed from V and 0 bases from J, the gap between germline ends came to 14 bases. Germline CDR1 and CDR2: SGHTA and FQGNSA.

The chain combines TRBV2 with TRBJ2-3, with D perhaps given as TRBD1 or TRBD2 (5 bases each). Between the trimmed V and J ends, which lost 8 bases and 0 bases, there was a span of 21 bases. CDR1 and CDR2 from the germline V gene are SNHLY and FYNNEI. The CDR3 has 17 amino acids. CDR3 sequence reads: CASGLPGRRTSTDTQYF. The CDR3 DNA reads TGTGCCAGCGGGCTTCCGGGACGGCGGACTAGCACAGATACGCAGTATTTT.

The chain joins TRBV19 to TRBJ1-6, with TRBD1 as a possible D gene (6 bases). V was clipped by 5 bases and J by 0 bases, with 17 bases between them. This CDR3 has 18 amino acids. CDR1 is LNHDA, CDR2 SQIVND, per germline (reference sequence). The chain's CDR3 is CASSARGGSSSYNSPLHF. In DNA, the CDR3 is TGTGCCAGTAGTGCCCGAGGGGGGTCGAGCTCCTATAATTCACCCCTCCACTTT.

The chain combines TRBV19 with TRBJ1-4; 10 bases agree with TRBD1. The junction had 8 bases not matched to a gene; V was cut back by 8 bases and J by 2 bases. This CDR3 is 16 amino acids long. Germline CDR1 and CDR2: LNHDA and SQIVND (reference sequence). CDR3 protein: CASHRQGATTNEKLFF. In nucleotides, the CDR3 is TGTGCCAGTCACAGACAGGGGGCAACCACTAATGAAAAACTGTTTTTT.

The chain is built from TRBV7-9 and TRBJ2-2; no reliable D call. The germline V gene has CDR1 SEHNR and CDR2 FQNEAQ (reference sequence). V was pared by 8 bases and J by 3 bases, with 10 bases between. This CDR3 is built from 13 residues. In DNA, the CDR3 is TGTGCCAGCGGGCAGATAGACACCGGGGAGCTGTTTTTT. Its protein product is CASGQIDTGELFF.

CDR3 bases: TGTGCCAGCAGCCCAACCGGGACAGGGGCCGGGGAGCTGTTTTTT. Its translation: CASSPTGTGAGELFF. The gene calls are TRBV7-6 and TRBJ2-2; 10 bases line up with TRBD1. J was trimmed by 6 bases and V by 5 bases; bases with no gene match: 6. Germline V lookup: CDR1 SGHVS, CDR2 FNYEAQ. The CDR3 covers 15 residues.

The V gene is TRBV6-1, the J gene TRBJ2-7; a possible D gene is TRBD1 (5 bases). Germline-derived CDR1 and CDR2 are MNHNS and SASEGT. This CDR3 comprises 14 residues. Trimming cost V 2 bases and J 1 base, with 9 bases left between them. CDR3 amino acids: CASSENRRSYEQYF. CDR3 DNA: TGTGCCAGCAGTGAAAACAGGCGTTCCTACGAGCAGTACTTC.